One and the same sample provided the 20 T cell receptor beta chains below, sequenced in a study of shared clonotypes between healthy human individuals. Terminally differentiated effector memory CD45RA+ cells were excluded by CCR7 positive selection of CD45RO-negative cells. Clones were sequenced by immunoSEQ multiplex PCR, and TCRdb holds only the in-frame ones, with some missing. The sample carries roughly 2 million clones, about 94% recorded once. Sequences were obtained from naive CD8+ T cells sorted from blood. The origin of the receptors is a man aged 18-30 years in good health.

This chain connects TRBV30 to TRBJ2-3; 11 bases are shared with TRBD1. The CDR3 contains 17 residues. Germline CDR1 is GTSNPN and CDR2 is SVGIG (reference sequence). After removal of 2 bases from V and 0 bases from J, the junction contained 7 bases not matched to a gene. CDR3 bases: TGTGCCTGGAGTTCTGGACAGGGGGCTTTGAGCACAGATACGCAGTATTTT. Its translation is CAWSSGQGALSTDTQYF.

This chain uses TRBV13 with TRBJ2-7, with no clear D. V lost 3 bases and J lost 2, with 14 bases in between. Germline V gene lookup returns CDR1 PRHDT and CDR2 FYEKMQ (reference sequence). The CDR3 has 15 amino acids. The CDR3 region has the DNA TGTGCCAGCAGCTTGGGTCTCGCCTCTGCCTACGAGCAGTACTTC. Its protein is CASSLGLASAYEQYF.

The gene calls are TRBV19 and TRBJ1-5; tentatively, D is TRBD1 (5 bases). This CDR3 has 13 residues. Germline V lookup: CDR1 LNHDA, CDR2 SQIVND (reference sequence). V dropped 3 bases and J dropped 7 bases, with 10 bases sitting between them. CDR3 DNA sequence: TGTGCCAGTAGTATTCGGGACCTCCAGCCCCAGCATTTT. Translation: CASSIRDLQPQHF.

The chain employs TRBV4-1 and TRBJ2-7; 7 bases fit TRBD2. The CDR3 covers 15 residues. Germline V gene data show CDR1 as MGHRA and CDR2 as YSYEKL. Trimming at V came to 4 bases and at J to 3 bases, leaving 9 bases not matched to a gene. CDR3 coding DNA: TGCGCCAGCAGCCCGGGCGGGGGTACTGGCTACGAGCAGTACTTC. Translation gives CASSPGGGTGYEQYF.

V and J are TRBV2 and TRBJ1-5, with 9 bases that match TRBD1. The CDR3 contains 14 residues. Germline V gives CDR1 SNHLY, CDR2 FYNNEI. V was clipped by 4 bases and J by 7 bases; unmatched bases: 5. This CDR3 reads CASSGGTGNQPQHF. The DNA of the CDR3 is TGTGCCAGCAGTGGGGGGACAGGGAACCAGCCCCAGCATTTT.

Details on this clone: The DNA is omitted, as the CDR3 cannot be located on it reliably, and the CDR3 follows TCRdb's listing. The chain couples TRBV6-5 to TRBJ2-3; TRBD1 reflects the table's D call only, with no check against the DNA. Germline V gene sequence: CDR1 MNHEY, CDR2 SVGAGI. The CDR3 numbers 16 amino acids, ends counted. The CDR3 sequence: CASSSSTGESTDTQYF.

This sequence joins TRBV4-1 and TRBJ2-7; unclear D gene. The germline CDR1 and CDR2 sequences are MGHRA and YSYEKL. Trimming removed 5 bases at V and 4 bases at J, with 15 bases between. This CDR3 has 14 residues. The CDR3 DNA reads as TGCGCCAGCAGCGAACGCAGTATCGGGTACGAGCAGTACTTC. Translating gives CASSERSIGYEQYF.

The chain couples TRBV7-9 to TRBJ2-1; 11 bases line up with TRBD2. Germline loops: CDR1 SEHNR, CDR2 FQNEAQ (reference sequence). This CDR3 region has 16 residues. After removal of 4 bases from V and 5 bases from J, the junction contained 7 bases not matched to a gene. In DNA form, the CDR3 reads TGTGCCAGCAGCTCTGGTAGCGGGAGGGATGACAATGAGCAGTTCTTC. This encodes CASSSGSGRDDNEQFF. The whole variable domain, filled in from reference TRBV7-9 and TRBJ2-1, reads DTGVSQNPRHKITKRGQNVTFRCDPISEHNRLYWYRQTLGQGPEFLTYFQNEAQLEKSRLLSDRFSAERPKGSFSTLEIQRTEQGDSAMYLCASSSGSGRDDNEQFFGPGTRLTVL.

The V and J genes are TRBV27 and TRBJ1-4; D is undetermined. V was pared by 5 bases and J by 8 bases, with 21 bases between. Looked up from germline, CDR1 is MNHEY and CDR2 is SMNVEV (reference sequence). The CDR3 length is 16 residues. CDR3 DNA: TGTGCCAGCAGTCCCACCTTGTCGAGAGGCCACGAAAAACTGTTTTTT. Translation gives CASSPTLSRGHEKLFF.

V and J are TRBV30 and TRBJ2-7; either TRBD1 or TRBD2 may supply D (5 bases each). Deletions cut 1 base from V and 0 bases from J, with 19 bases between. The CDR3 has 17 amino acids. The germline V gene encodes CDR1 GTSNPN and CDR2 SVGIG (reference sequence). The CDR3 DNA follows: TGTGCCTGGAGTGCCTCGCCGGGACCGCATTTCTCCTACGAGCAGTACTTC. This translates into CAWSASPGPHFSYEQYF.

The chain joins TRBV19 to TRBJ2-1, with D unresolved. Germline assignment: CDR1 LNHDA and CDR2 SQIVND (reference sequence). The CDR3 extends over 15 amino acids. With 5 bases removed from V and 0 bases from J, the gap between germline ends came to 11 bases. CDR3 protein: CASSLTPSSYNEQFF. In nucleotides, the CDR3 is TGTGCCAGTAGTTTGACTCCGAGCTCCTACAATGAGCAGTTCTTC.

This rearrangement joins TRBV27 to TRBJ1-1, with TRBD1 matching over 8 bases. Germline CDR1 reads MNHEY; CDR2 reads SMNVEV (reference sequence). The CDR3 is made up of 15 amino acids. J was trimmed by 2 bases and V by 6 bases; bases with no gene match: 8. The CDR3 sequence is CASRGDRGVNTEAFF. For the CDR3, the DNA is TGTGCCAGCAGGGGAGACAGGGGCGTTAACACTGAAGCTTTCTTT.

The rearrangement joins TRBV27 to TRBJ2-7; the match to TRBD2 covers 8 bases. The CDR3 is 14 amino acids. Looked up from germline, CDR1 is MNHEY and CDR2 is SMNVEV (reference sequence). Unmatched junction bases numbered 6, after V lost 4 bases and J lost 4 bases. CDR3 DNA sequence: TGTGCCAGCAGTTGGGTAGCGGGAAGGTACGAGCAGTACTTC. Its translation is CASSWVAGRYEQYF.

The V and J genes are TRBV27 and TRBJ2-7; D perhaps matches TRBD1 (5 bases). Germline CDR1 MNHEY, CDR2 SMNVEV (reference sequence). The CDR3 has 13 amino acids. Deletions cut 5 bases from V and 6 bases from J, with 14 bases between. In DNA, the CDR3 is TGTGCCAGCAGTCGTCTAGTGCAGGGCGAGCAGTACTTC. Encoded protein: CASSRLVQGEQYF.

The rearrangement uses TRBV15 and TRBJ2-5; no firm D call. CDR3 length equals 17 residues. Germline CDR1 is LNHNV and CDR2 is YYDKDF (reference sequence). V was pared by 0 bases and J by 1 base, with 15 bases between. CDR3 residues: CATSRDWGGSIQETQYF. CDR3 coding DNA: TGTGCCACCAGCAGAGATTGGGGTGGCAGTATCCAAGAGACCCAGTACTTC.

The chain couples TRBV5-6 to TRBJ1-4; D ambiguous. The germline V and J ends were trimmed by 4 bases and 3 bases, with 13 bases remaining between them. In germline, CDR1 is SGHDT, CDR2 YYEEEE. This CDR3 spans 15 amino acids. CDR3 nucleotide sequence: TGTGCCAGCAGCCACCGCGGCTCCCCTAATGAAAAACTGTTTTTT. Translated: CASSHRGSPNEKLFF.

This clone was recorded only once. The rearrangement uses TRBV15 and TRBJ2-1, with TRBD2 identical over 11 bases. The CDR3 runs to 14 residues. In germline, CDR1 is LNHNV, CDR2 YYDKDF (reference sequence). Trimming removed 9 bases from V and 4 bases from J; junction bases left unmatched: 5. The CDR3 bases are TGTGCCACGTCCAGGACTAGCGGGTACAATGAGCAGTTCTTC. Translation gives CATSRTSGYNEQFF.

Turning to this clone: Additional DNA sequences in this sample encode the identical CDR3. This rearrangement joins TRBV4-1 to TRBJ2-7; D might be TRBD1 (5 bases). Trimming took 1 base from V and 5 from J, leaving 6 bases between them. This CDR3 comprises 12 residues. Germline V gives CDR1 MGHRA, CDR2 YSYEKL. The CDR3 is CASSQAGHEQYF. The CDR3 nucleotides read TGCGCCAGCAGCCAAGCAGGGCACGAGCAGTACTTC.

The chain recombines TRBV7-6 with TRBJ2-1; D is unresolved. The germline V gene encodes CDR1 SGHVS and CDR2 FNYEAQ. V gave up 1 base and J gave up 4 bases, with 11 bases separating them. This CDR3 comprises 15 residues. The CDR3 here is CASSLEAARYNEQFF. Here the CDR3 DNA reads TGTGCCAGCAGCTTAGAGGCGGCGCGGTACAATGAGCAGTTCTTC.

This clone was counted a single time. CDR3 loop: CSVVGPGGPAGEQYF. CDR3 nucleotide sequence: TGCAGCGTTGTCGGGCCGGGAGGCCCCGCGGGGGAGCAGTACTTC. The chain has TRBV29-1 and TRBJ2-7; 7 nucleotides match TRBD2. The J segment lost 7 bases and the V segment lost 4 bases, leaving 16 bases of the junction unmatched. CDR3 length: 15 residues. CDR1 is SQVTM, CDR2 ANQGSEA, per germline.